A selection of T cell receptor beta chains follows, all from one sample in a study of cytomegalovirus exposure and HLA in healthy donors. Produced via immunoSEQ multiplex PCR; TCRdb's table is partial and in-frame only. The sample yields roughly 300,000 clones, 87% seen once. The sequencing sample was made of PBMCs. All receptors come from a woman aged 30 to 39 in good health and CMV-seropositive. The conserved cysteine and the conserved F or W are not part of the CDR3 here. Rows may omit the clone size; those that give it use once, few, many or a size class.

clone_size	v_call	j_call	cdr3_aa
-	TRBV29-1	TRBJ2-7	SVEASGTVYEQY
-	TRBV28	TRBJ1-3	ASSQQVSGNTIY
-	TRBV2	TRBJ2-6	ASSEDSAGANVLT
-	TRBV7-9	TRBJ2-2	ASSLGVREGTGELF
-	TRBV23-1	TRBJ2-5	ASSLPNLGETQY
once	TRBV7-7	TRBJ2-1	ASSLAPHLGVAYNEQF
-	TRBV5-1	TRBJ2-4	ASSLGQTQINIQY
-	TRBV29-1	TRBJ2-1	SGERGFDNEQF
-	TRBV28	TRBJ2-7	ASSLSGQGSHEQY
-	TRBV25-1	TRBJ2-4	ASSEPGIQNIQY
-	TRBV7-9	TRBJ2-5	ASSLGLAGQETQY